This TCR beta chain was sequenced for a study of blood T cell repertoires in COVID-19. About the research overall: Italy, Spain and the United States were the sources of the convalescent and acute COVID-19 samples. In each case, the material was cDNA or gDNA derived from T cells, B-cell-depleted T cells, or PBMCs.

Methods used by the authors: Estimation of nucleated cell counts was performed using reference gene primer amplification. The table came from immunoSEQ multiplex PCR; TCRdb's copy has only in-frame clones and leaves some out. The V and J calls and clone size were taken over from that table, and D and trimming were inferred from the DNA. This sample has over 200,000 clones, with 80% to 90% found just once. The germline V gene encodes CDR1 MDHEN and CDR2 SYDVKM. The CDR3 covers 12 residues. With 6 bases removed from V and 9 bases from J, the gap between germline ends came to 9 bases. The sequence derives from a woman between 45 and 60 years old who had recovered from COVID-19. V is TRBV28 and J is TRBJ1-6; D remains ambiguous. Sequencing input: PBMCs or T cells enriched from blood (not recorded which). In nucleotides, the CDR3 is TGTGCCAGCAGGCCAGGAATTTCACCCCTCCACTTT. Its translation: CASRPGISPLHF.